The 25 T cell receptor beta chains reported below all come from one sample, sequenced in a study of identical twins. TCRdb processed the 5' RACE reads anew with MiXCR; each CDR3 protein has one entry. The sample contains roughly 690,000 distinct CDR3 sequences, 5.5% to 6.5% of which appear only once. Sequencing was performed on naive T cells sorted from blood. The receptors here all came from a man aged 18-30 years in good health.

The chain is built from TRBV10-2 and TRBJ1-4, with unresolved D. Germline V gene data show CDR1 as WSHSY and CDR2 as SAAADI. The CDR3 extends over 15 amino acids. The V end was cut by 7 bases, the J end by 3 bases, with 15 bases between. CDR3 coding DNA: TGCGCCAGCAAAACCGGTCCGTCCGCTAATGAAAAACTGTTTTTT. It yields the protein CASKTGPSANEKLFF.

This chain links TRBV7-9 with TRBJ2-2; no reliable D call. This CDR3 comprises 13 residues. The germline V gene encodes CDR1 SEHNR and CDR2 FQNEAQ (reference sequence). Between the trimmed V and J ends, which lost 7 bases and 6 bases, there was a span of 12 bases. The CDR3 nucleotides are TGTGCCAGCACCCGATCCGAGGCCGGGGAGCTGTTTTTT. This translates into CASTRSEAGELFF.

There are many counts of this clonotype. The chain employs TRBV29-1 and TRBJ2-1; TRBD1 agrees at 10 bases. The CDR3 has 16 amino acids. J was trimmed by 6 bases and V by 1 base; bases with no gene match: 9. The germline CDR1 and CDR2 sequences are SQVTM and ANQGSEA. The CDR3 DNA sequence: TGCAGCGTTGAAGGACATGGACAGGGGGGGGTCAATGAGCAGTTCTTC. Residues: CSVEGHGQGGVNEQFF.

This clonotype was recorded at least ten times. The rearrangement uses TRBV29-1 and TRBJ1-3; D is unclear. Germline CDR1 and CDR2: SQVTM and ANQGSEA. This CDR3 spans 14 amino acids. Trimming took 4 bases from V and 5 from J, leaving 15 bases between them. Here the CDR3 DNA reads TGCAGCGTTGGTCCCACTGGAGTGAGAAACACCATATATTTT. It specifies CSVGPTGVRNTIYF.

The V call is TRBV27, the J call TRBJ2-1, with 10 bases aligning to TRBD2. Germline values: CDR1 MNHEY, CDR2 SMNVEV (reference sequence). J was trimmed by 8 bases and V by 3 bases; bases with no gene match: 7. The CDR3 runs to 15 residues. CDR3 sequence reads: CASSFLAGARHEQFF. CDR3 DNA: TGTGCCAGCAGTTTCCTAGCGGGAGCGCGGCATGAGCAGTTCTTC.

The genes are TRBV7-9 and TRBJ2-4; possible D gene TRBD1, 5 bases. Germline values: CDR1 SEHNR, CDR2 FQNEAQ (reference sequence). The CDR3 is 14 amino acids. V was clipped by 5 bases and J by 6 bases, with 14 bases between them. The DNA of the CDR3 is TGTGCCAGCAGCCAAAGGGGCCTAAGAAACATTCAGTACTTC. Protein product: CASSQRGLRNIQYF.

This clonotype was counted many times. V gene TRBV20-1 combines with J gene TRBJ2-1; 8 bases map to TRBD2. V lost 1 base and J lost 5; bases outside the gene matches: 4. Germline values: CDR1 DFQATT, CDR2 SNEGSKA (reference sequence). The CDR3 runs 14 residues. CDR3 sequence: CSARAGGLNNEQFF. CDR3 DNA sequence: TGCAGTGCTAGAGCGGGAGGGCTAAACAATGAGCAGTTCTTC.

The chain is built from TRBV5-1 and TRBJ2-7; D unclear. The CDR3 extends over 12 amino acids. V lost 5 bases to trimming and J lost 4 bases, with 10 bases between them. Germline lookup yields CDR1 SGHRS and CDR2 YFSETQ. The CDR3 bases are TGCGCCAGCAGGGAAGGGTCGTACGAGCAGTACTTC. Protein product: CASREGSYEQYF.

This clonotype was counted between two and nine times. The chain links TRBV6-1 to TRBJ2-3; no firm D call. Germline loops: CDR1 MNHNS, CDR2 SASEGT. Trimming took off 8 bases at V and 2 bases at J, with 11 bases between the two ends. The CDR3 is 13 residues long. The CDR3 DNA reads as TGTGCCAGCTCTGGCTACCCCACAGATACGCAGTATTTT. As protein: CASSGYPTDTQYF.

This clonotype was seen a few times. The J gene is TRBJ2-1, the V gene TRBV5-1, with a tentative D call TRBD2 (6 bases). Trimming cost V 4 bases and J 5 bases, with 25 bases left between them. The germline CDR1 and CDR2 sequences are SGHRS and YFSETQ. This CDR3 comprises 18 residues. The CDR3 DNA reads as TGCGCCAGCAGCCGCAAATGGGCTCGGGAGTGGGGGGACAATGAGCAGTTCTTC. Its protein is CASSRKWAREWGDNEQFF. Using reference TRBV5-1 and TRBJ2-1 for the parts outside the CDR3, the full variable domain is KAGVTQTPRYLIKTRGQQVTLSCSPISGHRSVSWYQQTPGQGLQFLFEYFSETQRNKGNFPGRFSGRQFSNSRSEMNVSTLELGDSALYLCASSRKWAREWGDNEQFFGPGTRLTVL.

This chain uses TRBV19 with TRBJ2-1, with TRBD2 identical over 12 bases. This CDR3 has 11 residues. Germline V lookup: CDR1 LNHDA, CDR2 SQIVND (reference sequence). V gave up 8 bases and J gave up 15 bases; unmatched junction bases: 5. Written as DNA, the CDR3 is TGTGCCAGTCGACTAGCGGGAGTTTTGTTCTTC. This encodes CASRLAGVLFF.

This sequence joins TRBV7-9 and TRBJ2-2; D call uncertain. The CDR3 has 13 amino acids. Germline values: CDR1 SEHNR, CDR2 FQNEAQ (reference sequence). With 3 bases removed from V and 6 bases from J, the gap between germline ends came to 8 bases. The CDR3 nucleotides are TGTGCCAGCAGCTTCCCGTCACCCGGGGAGCTGTTTTTT. Amino acids: CASSFPSPGELFF.

This clonotype occurred many times. The rearrangement uses TRBV15 and TRBJ2-1; D gene uncertain. CDR3 size: 16 residues. Per the germline V gene, CDR1 is LNHNV and CDR2 is YYDKDF (reference sequence). V lost 4 bases, J lost 6 bases, and 19 bases lay in between. CDR3 DNA sequence: TGTGCCACCAGCATTTACCGGCCTTCGCCCTCCAATGAGCAGTTCTTC. It specifies CATSIYRPSPSNEQFF. Together with reference TRBV15 and TRBJ2-1, the CDR3 gives the full variable domain: DAMVIQNPRYQVTQFGKPVTLSCSQTLNHNVMYWYQQKSSQAPKLLFHYYDKDFNNEADTPDNFQSRRPNTSFCFLDIRSPGLGDTAMYLCATSIYRPSPSNEQFFGPGTRLTVL.

This clonotype was seen more than once but under ten times. The V and J genes are TRBV20-1 and TRBJ1-2; 8 bases agree with TRBD1. J lost 4 bases, V lost 0 bases, and 7 bases had no gene match. This CDR3 region has 15 residues. Germline V gene sequence: CDR1 DFQATT, CDR2 SNEGSKA (reference sequence). The CDR3 DNA follows: TGCAGTGCTAGAGATGCATCAGGGGGCGCCTATGGCTACACCTTC. Translated, it gives CSARDASGGAYGYTF.

This clonotype has just a few counts. The CDR3 sequence is CASSESPWHEQYF. In DNA, the CDR3 is TGTGCCAGCAGTGAAAGCCCGTGGCACGAGCAGTACTTC. This chain connects TRBV2 to TRBJ2-7; no clear D. V was clipped by 2 bases and J by 5 bases, with 10 bases between them. Germline CDR1 and CDR2: SNHLY and FYNNEI. This CDR3 comprises 13 residues.

This clonotype has a count of ten or more. The chain uses TRBV9 and TRBJ2-7; D remains unclear. The CDR3 runs 15 residues. V lost 1 base and J lost 2, with 13 bases in between. Germline V CDR1 and CDR2: SGDLS, YYNGEE. The CDR3 DNA follows: TGTGCCAGCAGCGTATCCCTCGAATCAACCTACGAGCAGTACTTC. It yields the protein CASSVSLESTYEQYF.

This clonotype was detected ten times or more. The chain has TRBV29-1 and TRBJ2-5, with D unclear. V was pared by 7 bases and J by 5 bases, with 8 bases between. This CDR3 has 10 amino acids. CDR1 and CDR2 from the germline V gene are SQVTM and ANQGSEA. The CDR3 region is CSGGPETQYF. DNA of the CDR3: TGCAGCGGGGGTCCGGAGACCCAGTACTTC.

This clonotype was observed many times. This chain joins TRBV29-1 and TRBJ2-7; TRBD1 matches at 8 bases. Germline V gives CDR1 SQVTM, CDR2 ANQGSEA. V lost 0 bases and J lost 2; bases outside the gene matches: 6. The CDR3 spans 15 residues. CDR3 amino acids: CSVEDQGQDTYEQYF. For the CDR3, the DNA is TGCAGCGTTGAAGATCAGGGACAGGATACCTACGAGCAGTACTTC.

J is TRBJ2-7 and V is TRBV30; D unresolved. V gave up 1 base and J gave up 0 bases, with 13 bases separating them. The germline gives CDR1 GTSNPN, CDR2 SVGIG (reference sequence). The CDR3 extends over 15 amino acids. In nucleotides, the CDR3 is TGTGCCTGGAGTGGAGCTCAAGACCCCTCCTACGAGCAGTACGTC. Its translation is CAWSGAQDPSYEQYV.

In its sample, this clonotype was seen many times. The chain links TRBV28 to TRBJ2-2, with D uncertain. Trimming removed 5 bases from V and 4 bases from J, with 17 bases in between. The CDR3 runs to 16 residues. CDR1 and CDR2 from the germline V gene are MDHEN and SYDVKM. The CDR3 here is CASSTATKLVTGELFF. CDR3 sequence (DNA): TGTGCCAGCAGTACGGCGACAAAGTTAGTCACCGGGGAGCTGTTTTTT.

This clonotype was picked up many times. The chain has TRBV27 and TRBJ2-5; no clear D gene. The germline CDR1 and CDR2 sequences are MNHEY and SMNVEV (reference sequence). Trimming stripped 1 base from V and 2 bases from J, with 8 bases between. The length of the CDR3 is 14 residues. The CDR3 bases are TGTGCCAGCAGTTTATGGCCACTACAAGAGACCCAGTACTTC. This encodes CASSLWPLQETQYF.

At least ten counts were recorded for this clonotype. The rearrangement uses TRBV12-3 or TRBV12-4 and TRBJ2-1; D is unclear. V shed 3 bases and J shed 7 bases, with 7 bases lying between them. The CDR3 spans 12 residues. In DNA, the CDR3 is TGTGCCAGCAGTTTTAGTAGTAATGAGCAGTTCTTC. Translating gives CASSFSSNEQFF.

This clonotype was found many times. The genes are TRBV7-2 and TRBJ2-3; D possibly corresponds to TRBD2 (6 bases). The CDR3 is made up of 11 amino acids. The germline CDR1 and CDR2 sequences are SGHTA and FQGNSA. V dropped 7 bases and J dropped 8 bases, with 10 bases sitting between them. CDR3 in DNA: TGTGCCAGCAAGGCGGAGGGTACGCAGTATTTT. It specifies CASKAEGTQYF. Using reference TRBV7-2 and TRBJ2-3 for the parts outside the CDR3, the full variable domain is GAGVSQSPSNKVTEKGKDVELRCDPISGHTALYWYRQSLGQGLEFLIYFQGNSAPDKSGLPSDRFSAERTGGSVSTLTIQRTQQEDSAVYLCASKAEGTQYFGPGTRLTVL.

This clonotype has ten or more counts. The V and J genes are TRBV5-1 and TRBJ2-5; tentatively, D is TRBD1 (6 bases). Germline V gene data show CDR1 as SGHRS and CDR2 as YFSETQ. CDR3 length equals 16 residues. Between the trimmed V and J ends, which lost 0 bases and 5 bases, there was a span of 17 bases. As DNA, the CDR3 is TGCGCCAGCAGCTTGGTGGGACATATGGAAGGGGAGACCCAGTACTTC. This translates into CASSLVGHMEGETQYF.

The chain carries TRBV20-1 and TRBJ2-5; 11 bases map to TRBD1. Germline CDR1 and CDR2: DFQATT and SNEGSKA (reference sequence). J gave up 4 bases and V 6 bases, and 28 bases lay outside the gene matches. The CDR3 covers 21 residues. DNA for the CDR3: TGCAGTGCCTCAAATTCTGAGGGGTCCTCCGGACAGGGGGCGCTCAGAGAGACCCAGTACTTC. It is translated as CSASNSEGSSGQGALRETQYF.